This T cell receptor (beta chain) emerged from a study of blood T cells in healthy people across ages. Each of the donors had roughly 9.4 milliliters of peripheral blood drawn into EDTA-treated Vacutainer tubes. The second PCR ran roughly 7 to 12 cycles with a sample-barcoded 5' primer and J-beta primers. Every cDNA was tagged by a template-switch adaptor with 12 random nucleotides. From the 5' RACE reads, TCRdb called clonotypes with MiXCR, one entry per CDR3 protein. The sample has 650,000 to 1,000,000 distinct CDR3 sequences, around 50% seen once. This clonotype is a singleton in its sample. Its specificity is not known. The germline V gene has CDR1 SEHNR and CDR2 FQNEAQ (reference sequence). The CDR3 loop spans 17 amino acids. Trimming cost V 3 bases and J 0 bases, with 18 bases left between them. Overall study results and limits: PBMC samples, being unsorted, prevented any conclusive comparison of naive and antigen-experienced cells.

The receptor's source is a man older than 75 in good health. Sequencing was done on a sample of blood. This rearrangement joins TRBV7-9 to TRBJ2-7, with TRBD1 as a possible D gene (6 bases). CDR3 in DNA: TGTGCCAGCAGCTTCCCCGGGACCGGGACACTCTCCTACGAGCAGTACTTC. This gives the protein CASSFPGTGTLSYEQYF.